The rows below give T cell receptor beta chains drawn from one sample of a study of OX40 agonist ivuxolimab in advanced cancers. The repertoire was sequenced with immunoSEQ multiplex PCR; TCRdb's copy has only in-frame clones and lacks some. This sample has over 85,000 clones, with over 85% found just once. This specimen consisted of CD4+ or CD8+ T cells sorted from blood, obtained in a trial of the OX40 agonist ivuxolimab. These receptors all stem from an adult with an advanced solid tumor such as melanoma, head and neck, liver or kidney cancer. Each CDR3 is given without its conserved first and last residue. The D gene is left open where the match is weak.

CDR3aa: AWKQGIRLH
v_gene: TRBV30
d_gene: -

CDR3aa: ASSYGRARDEQY
v_gene: TRBV10-3
d_gene: -

CDR3aa: ASTEERGGYGYT
v_gene: TRBV2
d_gene: -

CDR3aa: ASSLTGQREDEQY
v_gene: TRBV28
d_gene: TRBD2

CDR3aa: ASSLTGNYGYT
v_gene: TRBV28
d_gene: TRBD1

CDR3aa: ASSVSVRAPNEQF
v_gene: TRBV9
d_gene: -

CDR3aa: ASSFRARSYGYT
v_gene: TRBV7-8
d_gene: -

CDR3aa: ASSTTSGSWNEQF
v_gene: TRBV19
d_gene: TRBD2

CDR3aa: SVVGPNQPQH
v_gene: TRBV29-1
d_gene: -

CDR3aa: ASRITPNTNQPQH
v_gene: TRBV6-5
d_gene: -

CDR3aa: ASSTTPTGGNTIY
v_gene: TRBV7-8
d_gene: -

CDR3aa: ASSPQTSTDTQY
v_gene: TRBV28
d_gene: -

CDR3aa: ASSLSGGANNEQF
v_gene: TRBV5-1
d_gene: TRBD2

CDR3aa: ASSPVTATGELF
v_gene: TRBV11-2
d_gene: -

CDR3aa: ASSQDSAWVAEAF
v_gene: TRBV4-1
d_gene: -

CDR3aa: ASSLGYPGGTGELF
v_gene: TRBV7-3
d_gene: TRBD1

CDR3aa: ASSREGVAGELF
v_gene: TRBV9
d_gene: TRBD2

CDR3aa: ASSPGTGVDTQY
v_gene: TRBV18
d_gene: TRBD1

CDR3aa: ASSWTSNTEAF
v_gene: TRBV5-1
d_gene: -

CDR3aa: ASRAAGVYEQY
v_gene: TRBV28
d_gene: -

CDR3aa: ASSHANTEAF
v_gene: TRBV19
d_gene: -

CDR3aa: ASSVVKGLDTDTQY
v_gene: TRBV9
d_gene: -

CDR3aa: ATSMPRQGLSGNTIY
v_gene: TRBV15
d_gene: TRBD1

CDR3aa: ASSVADTQY
v_gene: TRBV9
d_gene: -

CDR3aa: ASSLGGQAYGYT
v_gene: TRBV5-8
d_gene: -

CDR3aa: ASSTFNRGPGTQY
v_gene: TRBV19
d_gene: TRBD1

CDR3aa: ASFEGVVETQY
v_gene: TRBV6-6
d_gene: -

CDR3aa: ASSEVAGRGEKLF
v_gene: TRBV6-1
d_gene: -

CDR3aa: ASSQEIGTGNTIY
v_gene: TRBV4-3
d_gene: -